The T cell receptor beta chain described here comes from a study of blood T cell repertoires in COVID-19. Study-wide background: Collection of acute and convalescent COVID-19 samples took place in the United States, Italy and Spain. In each case, the material was cDNA or gDNA derived from T cells, B-cell-depleted T cells, or PBMCs.

Germline CDR1 and CDR2: MNHEY and SMNVEV (reference sequence). V shed 5 bases, J shed 5 bases, and the junction held 5 bases outside the gene matches. This CDR3 has 13 amino acids. As handled by the study authors: By means of reference gene primer amplification, nucleated cell counts were estimated. Produced via immunoSEQ multiplex PCR; TCRdb's table is partial and in-frame only. The D gene and trimming were derived from the DNA, and the V and J assignments and clone size from that table. The sample includes around 280,000 clones, around 85% seen only once; the top ten take about 1.9%. The sample consisted of peripheral blood. The clonotype was recovered from a woman aged 30 to 39 who had recovered from COVID-19. The chain carries TRBV27 and TRBJ1-2; 7 bases agree with TRBD1. CDR3 DNA: TGTGCCAGCAGTACAGGGGCCCGATATGGCTACACCTTC. The encoded protein is CASSTGARYGYTF.